These T cell receptor beta chains were read from a single sample in a study of OX40 agonist ivuxolimab in advanced cancers. The assay was immunoSEQ multiplex PCR, and TCRdb's table has in-frame clones only and misses some. Among more than 100,000 clones listed, over 75% were seen once. The sequencing used CD4+ or CD8+ T cells sorted from blood, collected in a trial of the OX40 agonist ivuxolimab. All receptors derive from an adult with an advanced solid tumor such as melanoma, head and neck, liver or kidney cancer. Both conserved end residues are part of each CDR3. The D gene is left open where the match is weak. A row's size may be missing; if present it is once, few, many or a size class.

D	V	J	size	DNA	CDR3
-	TRBV18	TRBJ2-2	-	TGTGCCAGCTCACCATGGGACCCCGGTGAGCTGTTTTTT	CASSPWDPGELFF
TRBD1	TRBV6-5	TRBJ2-1	-	TGTGCCAGCAGCAGGGACAGGGGGACCAATGAGCAGTTCTTC	CASSRDRGTNEQFF
-	TRBV7-8	TRBJ2-7	-	TGTGCCAGCAGCTTAGAAGTCTGGACAGCGCAGTACTTC	CASSLEVWTAQYF
-	TRBV7-2	TRBJ2-4	-	TGTGCCAGCAGCGAAGCCGCGGCCAAAAACATTCAGTACTTC	CASSEAAAKNIQYF
TRBD1	TRBV27	TRBJ1-5	-	TGTGCCAGCAGTCGGGACAGAAATAGCAATCAGCCCCAGCATTTT	CASSRDRNSNQPQHF
-	TRBV7-9	TRBJ2-1	-	TGTGCCAGCAGCTTAGAGGCGGGGGCAGGTGAGCAGTTCTTC	CASSLEAGAGEQFF
TRBD1	TRBV30	TRBJ1-5	-	TGTGCCTGGAGCCCCATAGACAGGGGAAATCAGCCCCAGCATTTT	CAWSPIDRGNQPQHF
-	TRBV7-8	TRBJ2-3	-	TGTGCCAGCAGCTTAATGCCCACTAGCACAGATACGCAGTATTTT	CASSLMPTSTDTQYF
-	TRBV28	TRBJ2-1	-	TGTGCCAGCAGTTCCCGGGGGCTAAGTGAGCAGTTCTTC	CASSSRGLSEQFF
-	TRBV20-1	TRBJ1-2	-	TGCAGTGCCCTTCTCACCCGGGGCTACACCTTC	CSALLTRGYTF
-	TRBV7-2	TRBJ2-3	-	TGTGCCAGCAGCGCTCAGGGACCAGATACGCAGTATTTT	CASSAQGPDTQYF
TRBD1	TRBV28	TRBJ1-4	-	TGTGCCAGCAGCCCGGAGGGGGCAGGGAAGGAAAAACTGTTTTTT	CASSPEGAGKEKLFF
TRBD1	TRBV28	TRBJ1-5	-	TGTGCCAGCAGCCGACAGGGGGCGTTTTTCCAGCCCCAGCATTTT	CASSRQGAFFQPQHF
TRBD1	TRBV4-3	TRBJ1-2	-	TGCGCCAGCAGCCGACAAACAGGGGGCTTCCTATATGGCTACACCTTC	CASSRQTGGFLYGYTF
TRBD1	TRBV2	TRBJ1-1	-	TGTGCCAGCAGTGAACAGGGGGCTGGGACTGAAGCTTTCTTT	CASSEQGAGTEAFF
-	TRBV29-1	TRBJ2-3	-	TGCAGCGTTGTTACTAGCACCGGCACAGATACGCAGTATTTT	CSVVTSTGTDTQYF
-	TRBV7-2	TRBJ1-1	-	TGTGCCAGCAGCTACACCCTCCAGAGGAGGTCCCACACTGAAGCTTTCTTT	CASSYTLQRRSHTEAFF
-	TRBV2	TRBJ2-7	-	TGTGCCAGCAGTCCCGACGGGACCCCCCTTATCGAGCAGTACTTC	CASSPDGTPLIEQYF
TRBD1	TRBV7-2	TRBJ1-1	-	TGTGCCAGCAGCTTAGCGACAGGGTGGAACACTGAAGCTTTCTTT	CASSLATGWNTEAFF
-	TRBV5-1	TRBJ2-1	once	TGCGCCAGCAGCTTGGTTGGGGGCTCCTACAATGAGCAGTTCTTC	CASSLVGGSYNEQFF
-	TRBV28	TRBJ2-3	-	TGTGCCAGCAGTACCCTCCCAGCATCGGGCACAGATACGCAGTATTTT	CASSTLPASGTDTQYF
-	TRBV7-9	TRBJ2-5	-	TGTGCCAGCAGCTTAGTGGGGGCCGTATTGGAGACCCAGTACTTC	CASSLVGAVLETQYF